This TCR beta chain originates from a study of T cell responses to AZD1222 COVID-19 vaccine. V was shortened by 3 bases and J by 5 bases, with 16 bases between the two germline ends. Germline CDR1 is MGHRA and CDR2 is YSYEKL. CDR3 size: 15 residues. Using immunoSEQ multiplex PCR, the repertoire was profiled, and TCRdb retains in-frame clones only, with some absent. The table lists 150,000 to 200,000 clones, under 95% of them singletons. Second-dose groups at about 4 or about 12 weeks were pooled. In regard to this clone: No antigen is known for it.

Study conclusions and caveats: The donor group comprised mostly white British people and more females; the analysis possibly underestimated clonal diversity. Among spike-specific TCRs, nearly half reportedly target unmutated variant regions. Vaccine-associated CD4 TCRs ranged over spike, dominating at 160-218 and 743-854.

This chain connects TRBV4-1 to TRBJ1-1; the D gene is possibly TRBD1 (5 bases). Material: peripheral blood, obtained 28 days after the second AZD1222 dose. This sequence originates from an adult who received the AZD1222 COVID-19 vaccine. The CDR3 DNA reads TGCGCCAGCAGCCATAATCAGGGAGGGTATACTGAAGCTTTCTTT. Protein: CASSHNQGGYTEAFF.